This T cell receptor beta chain was found in a study of graft-versus-host responses after intestinal transplantation. Points from the study as a whole: GvH clones appeared in recipient marrow, some first in ileum or blood. Within the allografts of patients who had graft-donor T cell macrochimerism, graft-versus-host to host-versus-graft clonal ratios were high.

V was shortened by 3 bases and J by 8 bases, with 10 bases between the two germline ends. CDR1 and CDR2 from the germline V gene are MDHEN and SYDVKM. This CDR3 has 12 amino acids. Only in-frame clones appear in the TCRdb table, and some are missing; sequencing was by immunoSEQ multiplex PCR. The sample lists some 45,000 clones; roughly 91% were seen once. A word on this clone: Its antigen is not identified.

The J gene is TRBJ1-2, the V gene TRBV28, with TRBD1 as a possible D gene (5 bases). The sequence derives from a human patient who received an intestinal transplant, so some T cells may come from the graft donor. The sequencing here drew on PBMCs, taken 524 days after transplant. This CDR3 reads CASSFGDRGYTF. The CDR3 DNA reads TGTGCCAGCAGTTTCGGGGACCGGGGCTACACCTTC.